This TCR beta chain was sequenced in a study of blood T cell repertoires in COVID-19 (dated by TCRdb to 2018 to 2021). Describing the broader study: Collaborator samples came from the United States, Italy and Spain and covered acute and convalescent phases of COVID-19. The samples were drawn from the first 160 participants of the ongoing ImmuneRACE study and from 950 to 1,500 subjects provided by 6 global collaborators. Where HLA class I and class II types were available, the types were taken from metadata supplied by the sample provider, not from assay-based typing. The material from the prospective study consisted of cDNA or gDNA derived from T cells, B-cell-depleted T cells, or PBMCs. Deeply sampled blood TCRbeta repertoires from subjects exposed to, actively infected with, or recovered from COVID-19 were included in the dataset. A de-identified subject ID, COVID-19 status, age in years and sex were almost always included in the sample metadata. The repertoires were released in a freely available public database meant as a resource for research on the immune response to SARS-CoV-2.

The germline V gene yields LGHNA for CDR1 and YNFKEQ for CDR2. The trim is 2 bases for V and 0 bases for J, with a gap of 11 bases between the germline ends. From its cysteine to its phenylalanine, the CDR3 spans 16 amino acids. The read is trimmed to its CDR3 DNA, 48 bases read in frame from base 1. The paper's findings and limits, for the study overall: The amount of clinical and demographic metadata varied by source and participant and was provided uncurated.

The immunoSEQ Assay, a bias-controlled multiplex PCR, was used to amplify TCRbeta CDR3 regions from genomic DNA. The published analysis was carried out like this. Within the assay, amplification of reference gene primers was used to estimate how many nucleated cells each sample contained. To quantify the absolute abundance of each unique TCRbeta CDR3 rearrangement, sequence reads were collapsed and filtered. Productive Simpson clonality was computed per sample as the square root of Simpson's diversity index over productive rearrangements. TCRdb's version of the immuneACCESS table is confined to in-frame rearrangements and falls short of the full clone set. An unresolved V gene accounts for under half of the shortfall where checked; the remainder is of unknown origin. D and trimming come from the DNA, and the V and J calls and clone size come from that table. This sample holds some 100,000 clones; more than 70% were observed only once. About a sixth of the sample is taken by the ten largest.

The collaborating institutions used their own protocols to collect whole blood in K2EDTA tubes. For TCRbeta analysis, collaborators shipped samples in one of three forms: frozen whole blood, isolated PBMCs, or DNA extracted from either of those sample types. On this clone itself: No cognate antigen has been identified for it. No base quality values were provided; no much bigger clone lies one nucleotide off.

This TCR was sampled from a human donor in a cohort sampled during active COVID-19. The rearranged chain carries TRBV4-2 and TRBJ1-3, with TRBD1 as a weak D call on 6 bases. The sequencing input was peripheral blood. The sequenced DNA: TGTGCCAGCAGCCAAATGACAGGACTCTCTGGAAACACCATATATTTT. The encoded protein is CASSQMTGLSGNTIYF.